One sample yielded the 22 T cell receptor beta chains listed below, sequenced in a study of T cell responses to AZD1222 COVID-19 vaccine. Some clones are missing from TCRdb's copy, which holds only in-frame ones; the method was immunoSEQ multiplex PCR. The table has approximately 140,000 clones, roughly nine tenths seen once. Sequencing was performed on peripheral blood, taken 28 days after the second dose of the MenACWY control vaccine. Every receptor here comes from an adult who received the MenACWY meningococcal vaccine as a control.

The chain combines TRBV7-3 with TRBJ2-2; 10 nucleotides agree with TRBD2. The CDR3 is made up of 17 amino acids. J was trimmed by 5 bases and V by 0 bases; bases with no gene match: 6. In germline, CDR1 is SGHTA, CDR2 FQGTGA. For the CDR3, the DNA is TGTGCCAGCAGCTTAACGGCCCAGCGGGAGGGTACCGGGGAGCTGTTTTTT. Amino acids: CASSLTAQREGTGELFF.

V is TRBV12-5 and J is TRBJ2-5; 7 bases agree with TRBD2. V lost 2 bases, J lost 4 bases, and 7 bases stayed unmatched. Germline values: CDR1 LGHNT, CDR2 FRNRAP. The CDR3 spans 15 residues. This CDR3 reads CASGLPSGWGETQYF. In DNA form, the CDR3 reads TGTGCTAGTGGTTTGCCTAGCGGCTGGGGAGAGACCCAGTACTTC.

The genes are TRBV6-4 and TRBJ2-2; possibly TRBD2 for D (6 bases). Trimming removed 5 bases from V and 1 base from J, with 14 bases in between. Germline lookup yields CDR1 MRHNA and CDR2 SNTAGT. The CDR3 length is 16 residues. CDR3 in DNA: TGTGCCAGCAGTTCGAGGAGCGGGTGGAACACCGGGGAGCTGTTTTTT. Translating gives CASSSRSGWNTGELFF.

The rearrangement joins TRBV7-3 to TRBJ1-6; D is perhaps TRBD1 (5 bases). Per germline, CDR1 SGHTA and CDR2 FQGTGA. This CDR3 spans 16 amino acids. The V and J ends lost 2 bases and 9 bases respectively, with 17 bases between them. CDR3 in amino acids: CASSLGTPGIGSPLHF. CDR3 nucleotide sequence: TGTGCCAGCAGCTTAGGGACCCCGGGAATCGGTTCACCCCTCCACTTT.

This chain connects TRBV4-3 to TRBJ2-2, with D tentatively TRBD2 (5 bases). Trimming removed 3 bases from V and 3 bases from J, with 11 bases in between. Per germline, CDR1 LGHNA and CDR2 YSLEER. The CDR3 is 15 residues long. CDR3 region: CASSQGRGYTGELFF. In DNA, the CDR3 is TGCGCCAGCAGCCAGGGCCGGGGTTACACCGGGGAGCTGTTTTTT.

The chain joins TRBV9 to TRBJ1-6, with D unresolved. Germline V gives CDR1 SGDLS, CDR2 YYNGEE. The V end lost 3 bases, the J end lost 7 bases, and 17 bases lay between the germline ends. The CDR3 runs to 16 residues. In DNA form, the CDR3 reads TGTGCCAGCAGCGGCCCGGGCCTCGCTGGGAATTCACCCCTCCACTTT. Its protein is CASSGPGLAGNSPLHF.

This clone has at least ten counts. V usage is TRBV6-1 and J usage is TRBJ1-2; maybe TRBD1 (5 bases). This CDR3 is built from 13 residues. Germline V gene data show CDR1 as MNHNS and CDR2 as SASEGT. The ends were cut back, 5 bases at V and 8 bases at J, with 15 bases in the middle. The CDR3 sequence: CASSLGGSKGYTF. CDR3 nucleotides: TGTGCCAGCAGTCTGGGGGGTTCTAAGGGCTACACCTTC.

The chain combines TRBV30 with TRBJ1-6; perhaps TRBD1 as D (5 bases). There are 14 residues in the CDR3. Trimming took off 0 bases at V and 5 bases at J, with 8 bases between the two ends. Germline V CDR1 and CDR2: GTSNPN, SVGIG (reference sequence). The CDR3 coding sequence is TGTGCCTGGAGTGTGGGGCTGGATAATTCACCCCTCCACTTT. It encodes CAWSVGLDNSPLHF.

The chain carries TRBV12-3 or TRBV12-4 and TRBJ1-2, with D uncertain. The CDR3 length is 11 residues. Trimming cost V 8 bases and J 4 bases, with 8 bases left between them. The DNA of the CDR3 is TGTGCCAGCTCAAATAGCTATGGCTACACCTTC. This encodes CASSNSYGYTF.

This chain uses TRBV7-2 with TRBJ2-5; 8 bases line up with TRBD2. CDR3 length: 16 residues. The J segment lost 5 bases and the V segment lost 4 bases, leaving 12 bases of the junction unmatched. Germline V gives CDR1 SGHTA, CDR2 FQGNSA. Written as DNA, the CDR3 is TGTGCCAGCAGCTACGGGGGGGGACGAATGAGGGAGACCCAGTACTTC. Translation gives CASSYGGGRMRETQYF.

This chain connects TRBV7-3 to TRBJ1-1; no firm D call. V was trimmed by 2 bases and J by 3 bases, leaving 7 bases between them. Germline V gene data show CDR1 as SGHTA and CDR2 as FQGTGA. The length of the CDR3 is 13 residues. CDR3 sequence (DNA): TGTGCCAGCAGCTTAGGGTCGGACACTGAAGCTTTCTTT. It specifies CASSLGSDTEAFF.

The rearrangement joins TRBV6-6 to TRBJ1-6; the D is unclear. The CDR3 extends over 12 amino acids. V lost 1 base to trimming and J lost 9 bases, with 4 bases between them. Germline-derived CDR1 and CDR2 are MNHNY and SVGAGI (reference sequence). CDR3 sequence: CASSYLGSPLHF. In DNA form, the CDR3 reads TGTGCCAGCAGTTACTTGGGTTCACCCCTCCACTTT.

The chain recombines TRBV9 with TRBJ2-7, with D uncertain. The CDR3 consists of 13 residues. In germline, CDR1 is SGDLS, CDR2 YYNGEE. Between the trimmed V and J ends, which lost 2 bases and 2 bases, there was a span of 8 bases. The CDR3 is CASSVGNTYEQYF. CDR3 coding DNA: TGTGCCAGCAGCGTGGGGAATACCTACGAGCAGTACTTC.

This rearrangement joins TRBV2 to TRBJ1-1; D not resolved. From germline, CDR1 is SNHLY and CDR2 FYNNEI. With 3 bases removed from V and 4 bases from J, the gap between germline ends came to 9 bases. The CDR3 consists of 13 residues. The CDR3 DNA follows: TGTGCCAGCAGTGACCCCCGGGGCACTGAAGCTTTCTTT. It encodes CASSDPRGTEAFF.

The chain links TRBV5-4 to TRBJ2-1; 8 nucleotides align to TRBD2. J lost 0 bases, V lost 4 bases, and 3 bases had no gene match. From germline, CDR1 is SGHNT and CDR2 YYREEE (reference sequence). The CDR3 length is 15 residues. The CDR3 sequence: CASSKSGGSYNEQFF. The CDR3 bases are TGTGCCAGCAGCAAAAGCGGGGGCTCCTACAATGAGCAGTTCTTC.

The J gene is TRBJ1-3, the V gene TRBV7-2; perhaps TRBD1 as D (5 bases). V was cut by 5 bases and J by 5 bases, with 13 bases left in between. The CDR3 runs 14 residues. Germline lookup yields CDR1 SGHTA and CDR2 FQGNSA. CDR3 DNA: TGTGCCAGCAGCCCCACCGGGGCTCGAAACACCATATATTTT. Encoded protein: CASSPTGARNTIYF.

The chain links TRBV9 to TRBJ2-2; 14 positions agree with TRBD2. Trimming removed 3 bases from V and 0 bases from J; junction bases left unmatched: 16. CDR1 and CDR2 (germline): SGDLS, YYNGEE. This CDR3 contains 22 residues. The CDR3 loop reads CASSAIGGRLAGGPSNTGELFF. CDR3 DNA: TGTGCCAGCAGCGCGATAGGGGGGAGACTAGCGGGAGGGCCTTCGAACACCGGGGAGCTGTTTTTT.

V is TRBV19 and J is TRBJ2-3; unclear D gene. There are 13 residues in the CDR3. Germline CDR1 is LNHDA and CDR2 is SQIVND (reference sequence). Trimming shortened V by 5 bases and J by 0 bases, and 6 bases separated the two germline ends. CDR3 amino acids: CASSGHSTDTQYF. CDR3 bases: TGTGCCAGTAGTGGTCACAGCACAGATACGCAGTATTTT.

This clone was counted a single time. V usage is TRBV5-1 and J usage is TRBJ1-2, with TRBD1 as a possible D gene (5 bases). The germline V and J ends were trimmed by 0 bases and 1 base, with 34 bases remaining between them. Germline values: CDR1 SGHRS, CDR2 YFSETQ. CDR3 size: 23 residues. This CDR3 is CASSLDPGWPQTTSPPNNYGYTF. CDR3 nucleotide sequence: TGCGCCAGCAGCTTGGATCCAGGGTGGCCCCAAACGACAAGTCCACCTAATAACTATGGCTACACCTTC. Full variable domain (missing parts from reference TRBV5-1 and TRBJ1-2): KAGVTQTPRYLIKTRGQQVTLSCSPISGHRSVSWYQQTPGQGLQFLFEYFSETQRNKGNFPGRFSGRQFSNSRSEMNVSTLELGDSALYLCASSLDPGWPQTTSPPNNYGYTFGSGTRLTVV.

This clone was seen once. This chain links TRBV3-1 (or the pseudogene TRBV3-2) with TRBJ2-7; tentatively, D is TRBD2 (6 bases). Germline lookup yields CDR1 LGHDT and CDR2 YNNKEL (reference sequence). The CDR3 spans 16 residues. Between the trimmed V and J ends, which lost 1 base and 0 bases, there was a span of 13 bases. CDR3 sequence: CASSQGWGGGSYEQYF. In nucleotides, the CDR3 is TGTGCCAGCAGCCAAGGGTGGGGAGGAGGCTCCTACGAGCAGTACTTC.

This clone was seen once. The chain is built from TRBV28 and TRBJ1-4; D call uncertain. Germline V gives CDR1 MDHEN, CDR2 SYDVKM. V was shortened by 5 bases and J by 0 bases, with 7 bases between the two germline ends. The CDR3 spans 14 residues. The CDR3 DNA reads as TGTGCCAGCAGTCAACGGGCAACTAATGAAAAACTGTTTTTT. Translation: CASSQRATNEKLFF.

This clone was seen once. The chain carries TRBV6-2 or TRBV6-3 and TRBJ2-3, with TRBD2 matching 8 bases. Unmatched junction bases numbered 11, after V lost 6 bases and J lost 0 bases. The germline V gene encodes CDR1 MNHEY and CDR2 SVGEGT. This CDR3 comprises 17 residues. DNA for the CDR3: TGTGCCAGCAGCAATGTCGCTAGCGGGCCTAGCACAGATACGCAGTATTTT. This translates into CASSNVASGPSTDTQYF.